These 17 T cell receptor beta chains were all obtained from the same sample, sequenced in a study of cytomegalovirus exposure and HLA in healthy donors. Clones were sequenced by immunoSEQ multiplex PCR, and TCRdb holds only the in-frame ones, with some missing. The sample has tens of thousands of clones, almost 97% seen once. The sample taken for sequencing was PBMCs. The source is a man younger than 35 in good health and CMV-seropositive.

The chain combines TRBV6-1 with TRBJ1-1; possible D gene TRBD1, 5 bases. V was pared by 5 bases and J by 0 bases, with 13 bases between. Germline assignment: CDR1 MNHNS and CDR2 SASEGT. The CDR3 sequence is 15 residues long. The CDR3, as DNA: TGTGCCAGCAGTTCCCAGGGAAATATGAACACTGAAGCTTTCTTT. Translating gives CASSSQGNMNTEAFF.

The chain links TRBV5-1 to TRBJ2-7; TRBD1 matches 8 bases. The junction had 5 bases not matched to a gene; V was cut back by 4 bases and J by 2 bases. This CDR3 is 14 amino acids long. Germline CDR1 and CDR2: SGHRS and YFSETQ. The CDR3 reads CASSPGTGAYEQYF. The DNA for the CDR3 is TGCGCCAGCAGCCCTGGGACAGGAGCCTACGAGCAGTACTTC.

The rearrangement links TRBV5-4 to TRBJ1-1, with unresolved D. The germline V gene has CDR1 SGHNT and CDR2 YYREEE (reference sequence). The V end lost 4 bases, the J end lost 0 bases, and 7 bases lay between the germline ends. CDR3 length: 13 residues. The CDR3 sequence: CASSEALNTEAFF. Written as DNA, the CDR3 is TGTGCCAGCAGCGAAGCTTTGAACACTGAAGCTTTCTTT.

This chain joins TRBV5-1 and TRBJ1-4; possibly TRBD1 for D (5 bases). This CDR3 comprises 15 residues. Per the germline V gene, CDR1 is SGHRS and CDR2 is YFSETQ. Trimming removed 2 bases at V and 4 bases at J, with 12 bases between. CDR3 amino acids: CASSFQGADNEKLFF. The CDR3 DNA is TGCGCCAGCAGCTTTCAAGGGGCGGATAATGAAAAACTGTTTTTT.

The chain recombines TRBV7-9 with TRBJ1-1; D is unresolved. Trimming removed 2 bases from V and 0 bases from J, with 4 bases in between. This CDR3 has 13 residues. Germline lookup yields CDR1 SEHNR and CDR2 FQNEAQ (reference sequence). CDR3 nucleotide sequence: TGTGCCAGCAGCTTATCTCTGAACACTGAAGCTTTCTTT. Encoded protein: CASSLSLNTEAFF.

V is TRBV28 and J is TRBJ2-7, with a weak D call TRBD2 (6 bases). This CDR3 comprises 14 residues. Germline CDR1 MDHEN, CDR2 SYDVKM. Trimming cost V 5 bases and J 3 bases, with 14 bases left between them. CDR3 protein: CASSPREYDYEQYF. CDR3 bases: TGTGCCAGCAGTCCACGGGAGTACGACTACGAGCAGTACTTC.

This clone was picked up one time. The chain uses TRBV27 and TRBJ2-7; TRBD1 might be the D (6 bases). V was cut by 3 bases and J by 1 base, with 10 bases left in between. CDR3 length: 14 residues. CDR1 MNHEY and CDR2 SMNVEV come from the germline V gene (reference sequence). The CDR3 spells CASSFRTGSYEQYF. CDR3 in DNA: TGTGCCAGCAGTTTCCGCACAGGGTCCTACGAGCAGTACTTC.

In DNA, the CDR3 is TGTGCCAGTAGCTTAACTGGAGATACGCAGTATTTT. Its protein product is CASSLTGDTQYF. J is TRBJ2-3 and V is TRBV19; D remains unclear. Trimming took off 6 bases at V and 5 bases at J, with 9 bases between the two ends. Per germline, CDR1 LNHDA and CDR2 SQIVND (reference sequence). CDR3 size: 12 residues.

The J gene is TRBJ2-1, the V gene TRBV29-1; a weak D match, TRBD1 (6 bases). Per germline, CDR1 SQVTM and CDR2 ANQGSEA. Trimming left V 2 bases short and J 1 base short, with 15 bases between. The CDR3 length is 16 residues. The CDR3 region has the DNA TGCAGCGTTGAATCGGAAGACAGGAGGTCCTACAATGAGCAGTTCTTC. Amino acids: CSVESEDRRSYNEQFF.

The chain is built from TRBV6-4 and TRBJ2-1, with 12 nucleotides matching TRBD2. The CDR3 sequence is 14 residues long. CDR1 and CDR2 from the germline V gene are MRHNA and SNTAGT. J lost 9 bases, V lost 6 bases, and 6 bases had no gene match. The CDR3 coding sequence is TGTGCCAGCAGGAAGACTAGCGGGAGCGGTGAGCAGTTCTTC. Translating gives CASRKTSGSGEQFF.

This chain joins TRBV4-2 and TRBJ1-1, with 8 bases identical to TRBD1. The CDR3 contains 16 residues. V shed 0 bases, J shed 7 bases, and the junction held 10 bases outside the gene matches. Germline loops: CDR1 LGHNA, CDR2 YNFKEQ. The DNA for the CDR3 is TGTGCCAGCAGCCAAGATTTCCGGCAGGGGGCTGGTGAAGCTTTCTTT. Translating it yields CASSQDFRQGAGEAFF.

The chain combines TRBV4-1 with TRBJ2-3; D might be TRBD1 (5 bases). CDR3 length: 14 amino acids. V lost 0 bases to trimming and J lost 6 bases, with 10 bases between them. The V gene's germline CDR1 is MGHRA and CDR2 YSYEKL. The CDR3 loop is CASSQDREGDTQYF. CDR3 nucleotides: TGCGCCAGCAGCCAAGACAGGGAAGGGGATACGCAGTATTTT.

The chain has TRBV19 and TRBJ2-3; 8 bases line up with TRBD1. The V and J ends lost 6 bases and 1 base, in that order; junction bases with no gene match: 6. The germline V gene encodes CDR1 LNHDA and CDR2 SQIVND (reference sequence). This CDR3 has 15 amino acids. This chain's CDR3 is CASRVTGGRTDTQYF. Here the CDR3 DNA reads TGTGCCAGTAGAGTAACAGGGGGTCGCACAGATACGCAGTATTTT.

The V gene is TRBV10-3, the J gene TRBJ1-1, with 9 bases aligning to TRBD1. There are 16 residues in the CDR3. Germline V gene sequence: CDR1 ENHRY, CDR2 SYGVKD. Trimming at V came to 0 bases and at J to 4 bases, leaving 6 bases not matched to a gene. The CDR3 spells CAISESGQGSGTEAFF. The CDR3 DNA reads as TGTGCCATCAGTGAGTCGGGACAGGGTTCGGGCACTGAAGCTTTCTTT.

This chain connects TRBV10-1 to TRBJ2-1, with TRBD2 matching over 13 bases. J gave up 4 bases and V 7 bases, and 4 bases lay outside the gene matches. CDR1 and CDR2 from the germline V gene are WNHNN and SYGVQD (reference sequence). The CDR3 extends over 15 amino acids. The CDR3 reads CASTPGLAGYNEQFF. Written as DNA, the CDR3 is TGCGCCAGCACCCCGGGACTAGCGGGGTACAATGAGCAGTTCTTC.

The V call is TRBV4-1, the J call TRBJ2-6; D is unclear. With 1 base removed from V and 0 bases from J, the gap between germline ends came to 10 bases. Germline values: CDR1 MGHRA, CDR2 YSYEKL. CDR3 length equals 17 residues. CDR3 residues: CASSQAHWASGANVLTF. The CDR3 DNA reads TGCGCCAGCAGCCAAGCACACTGGGCCTCTGGGGCCAACGTCCTGACTTTC.

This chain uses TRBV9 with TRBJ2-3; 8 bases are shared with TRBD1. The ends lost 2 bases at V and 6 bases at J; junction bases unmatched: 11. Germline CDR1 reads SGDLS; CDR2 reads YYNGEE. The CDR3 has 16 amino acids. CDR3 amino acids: CASSVRQGAIFDTQYF. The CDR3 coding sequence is TGTGCCAGCAGCGTTAGGCAGGGGGCAATATTCGATACGCAGTATTTT.